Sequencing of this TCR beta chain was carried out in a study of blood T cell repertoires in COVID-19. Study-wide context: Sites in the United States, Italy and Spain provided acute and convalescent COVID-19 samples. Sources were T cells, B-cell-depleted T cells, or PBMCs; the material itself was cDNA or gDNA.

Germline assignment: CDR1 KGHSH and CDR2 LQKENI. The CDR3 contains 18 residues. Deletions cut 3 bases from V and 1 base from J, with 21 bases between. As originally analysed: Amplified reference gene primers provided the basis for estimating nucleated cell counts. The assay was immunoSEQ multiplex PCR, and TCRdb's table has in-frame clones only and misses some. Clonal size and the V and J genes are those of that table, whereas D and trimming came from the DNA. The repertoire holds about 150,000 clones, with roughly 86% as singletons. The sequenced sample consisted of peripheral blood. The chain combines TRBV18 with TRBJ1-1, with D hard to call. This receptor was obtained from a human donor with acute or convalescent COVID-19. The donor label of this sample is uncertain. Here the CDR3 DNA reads TGTGCCAGCTCACCTACCGATGGAGGGTGGGCTCCGAACACTGAAGCTTTCTTT. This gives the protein CASSPTDGGWAPNTEAFF.